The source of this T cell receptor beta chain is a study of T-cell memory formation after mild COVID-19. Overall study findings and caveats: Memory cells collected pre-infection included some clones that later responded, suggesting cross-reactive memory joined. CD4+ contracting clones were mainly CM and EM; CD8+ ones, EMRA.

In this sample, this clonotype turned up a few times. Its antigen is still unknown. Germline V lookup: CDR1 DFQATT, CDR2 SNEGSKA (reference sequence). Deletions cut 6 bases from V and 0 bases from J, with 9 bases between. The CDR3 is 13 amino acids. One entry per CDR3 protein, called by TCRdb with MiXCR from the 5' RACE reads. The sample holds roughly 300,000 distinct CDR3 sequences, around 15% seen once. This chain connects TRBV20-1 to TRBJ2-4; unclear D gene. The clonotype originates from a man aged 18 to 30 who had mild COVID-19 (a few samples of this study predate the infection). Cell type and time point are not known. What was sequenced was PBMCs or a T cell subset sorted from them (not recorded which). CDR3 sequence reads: CSALWIAKNIQYF. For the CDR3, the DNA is TGCAGTGCCCTATGGATAGCCAAAAACATTCAGTACTTC.